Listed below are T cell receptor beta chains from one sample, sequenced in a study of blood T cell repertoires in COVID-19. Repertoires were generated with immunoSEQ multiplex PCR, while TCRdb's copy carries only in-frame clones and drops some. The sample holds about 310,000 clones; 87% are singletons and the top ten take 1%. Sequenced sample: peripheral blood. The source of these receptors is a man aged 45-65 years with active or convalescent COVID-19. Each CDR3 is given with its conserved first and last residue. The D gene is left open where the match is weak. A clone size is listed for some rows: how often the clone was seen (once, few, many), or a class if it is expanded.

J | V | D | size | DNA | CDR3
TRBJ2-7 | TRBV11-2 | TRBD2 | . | TGTGCCAGCAGCTTAGATCTGAGTTTGACTAGCGGGAGGGCCTACGAGCAGTACTTC | CASSLDLSLTSGRAYEQYF
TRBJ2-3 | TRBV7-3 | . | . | TGTGCCAGCAGCTCCCTTGTATCAGATACGCAGTATTTT | CASSSLVSDTQYF
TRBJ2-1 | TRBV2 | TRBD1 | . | TGTGCCAGCGGCGGACAGGGGGACAATGAGCAGTTCTTC | CASGGQGDNEQFF
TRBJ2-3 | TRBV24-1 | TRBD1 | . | TGTGCCACCAGTGACCCCGGACAGGGCGGGACAGATACGCAGTATTTT | CATSDPGQGGTDTQYF
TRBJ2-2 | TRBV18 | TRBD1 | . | TGTGCCAGCTCACCAGGGACAGCTACGAACACCGGGGAGCTGTTTTTT | CASSPGTATNTGELFF
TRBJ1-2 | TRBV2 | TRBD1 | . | TGTGCCAGCAGTGCACTACAGGGGGGGAGCCATGGCTACACCTTC | CASSALQGGSHGYTF
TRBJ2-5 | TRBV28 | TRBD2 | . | TGTGCCAGCAGAAGCGGACTAGCGGGAGTAGTGGAGACCCAGTACTTC | CASRSGLAGVVETQYF
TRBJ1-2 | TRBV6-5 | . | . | TGTGCCAGCAGTTACTCGACAGTACAGAACTATGGCTACACCTTC | CASSYSTVQNYGYTF
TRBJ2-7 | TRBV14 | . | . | TGTGCCAGCAGCCAAGACAGCGGGCTGTACTTC | CASSQDSGLYF
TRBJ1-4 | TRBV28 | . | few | TGTGCCAGCAGTTTTGGAGGAGAAAAACTGTTTTTT | CASSFGGEKLFF
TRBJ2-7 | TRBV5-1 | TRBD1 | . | TGCGCCAGCAGCCCTGGACAGGGGGCAGCGGGAGAGACCTACGAGCAGTACTTC | CASSPGQGAAGETYEQYF
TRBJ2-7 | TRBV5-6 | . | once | TGTGCCAGCAGCTCAGACCTCTCTCCTAGCTCCTACGAGCAGTACTTC | CASSSDLSPSSYEQYF
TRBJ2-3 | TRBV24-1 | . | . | TGTGCCACCAGTGATCGAGGCAAAGGGGTCCGCACAGATACGCAGTATTTT | CATSDRGKGVRTDTQYF
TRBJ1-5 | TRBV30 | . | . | TGTGCCTGGAGTGAGCAGGTTAATCAGCCCCAGCATTTT | CAWSEQVNQPQHF
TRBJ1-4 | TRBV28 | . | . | TGTGCCAGCAGCAAAGGGGAGGCTGAAAAACTGTTTTTT | CASSKGEAEKLFF
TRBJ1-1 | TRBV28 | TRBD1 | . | TGTGCCAGCAGCCTACCGGGACAGGGGGCCGACACTGAAGCTTTCTTT | CASSLPGQGADTEAFF
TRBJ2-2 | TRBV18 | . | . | TGTGCCAGCTCACCACAGGGTTTAATCGGGATAACGAACACCGGGGAGCTGTTTTTT | CASSPQGLIGITNTGELFF
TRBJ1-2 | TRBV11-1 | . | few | TGTGCCAGCAGCCCAAGGGAGGGAGCTAACTATGGCTACACCTTC | CASSPREGANYGYTF
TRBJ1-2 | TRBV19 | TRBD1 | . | TGTGCCCGTCCGGGGGGGACAGGGGGAGAATCCGACACCTTC | CARPGGTGGESDTF
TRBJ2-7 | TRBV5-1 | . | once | TGCGCCAGCGCCACGTACCCTACTAGAGGCGACGAGCAGTACTTC | CASATYPTRGDEQYF
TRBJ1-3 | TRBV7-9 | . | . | TGTGCCAGCAGCGCCGTTTCTTCGGGGGGACCTGGAAACACCATATATTTT | CASSAVSSGGPGNTIYF
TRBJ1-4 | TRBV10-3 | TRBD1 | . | TGTGCCATCAGTGAGGGGACAGGGAATAATGAAAAACTGTTTTTT | CAISEGTGNNEKLFF
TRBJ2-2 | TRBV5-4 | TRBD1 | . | TGTGCCAGCAGCCAGGCCGGGACAGGGGCCACCGGGGAGCTGTTTTTT | CASSQAGTGATGELFF
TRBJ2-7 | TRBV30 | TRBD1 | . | TGTGCCTGGAGTGTACGGCAGGGGGTGTACGAGCAGTACTTC | CAWSVRQGVYEQYF
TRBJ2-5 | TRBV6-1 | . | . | TGTGCCAGCAGTGAACAGAAAGGGGAAGAGACCCAGTACTTC | CASSEQKGEETQYF
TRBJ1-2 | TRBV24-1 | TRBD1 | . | TGTGCCACCCAACGGACAGGGTCGAACTATGGCTACACCTTC | CATQRTGSNYGYTF
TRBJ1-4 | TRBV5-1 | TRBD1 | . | TGCGCCAGCAGCGACGGGACAGGGGGTGAAAAACTGTTTTTT | CASSDGTGGEKLFF
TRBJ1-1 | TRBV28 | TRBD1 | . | TGTGCCAGCAATAAAGGGGGCCAATTCAACACTGAAGCTTTCTTT | CASNKGGQFNTEAFF
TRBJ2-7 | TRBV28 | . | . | TGTGCCAGCGAGGGGGCCTACGAGCAGTACTTC | CASEGAYEQYF
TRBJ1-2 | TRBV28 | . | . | TGTGCCAGCAGTTCTCCGGCCCGTCGGACTCAGAACTATGGCTACACCTTC | CASSSPARRTQNYGYTF
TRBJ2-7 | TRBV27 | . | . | TGTGCCAGCAGAAGGGGACAAGCCTACGAGCAGTACTTC | CASRRGQAYEQYF
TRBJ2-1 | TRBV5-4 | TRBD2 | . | TGTGCCAGCAGCCTGGGGAGCGGCGGGGGCTCCTACAATGAGCAGTTCTTC | CASSLGSGGGSYNEQFF
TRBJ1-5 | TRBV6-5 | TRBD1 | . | TGTGCCAGCAGCAACGGACAGGGACGGCAGCCCCAGCATTTT | CASSNGQGRQPQHF
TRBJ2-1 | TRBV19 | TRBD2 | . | TGTGCCAGTAGTCTCGTAGCGGGGGGGCCTGAAGAGCAGTTCTTC | CASSLVAGGPEEQFF
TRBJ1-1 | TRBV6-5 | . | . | TGTGCCAGCACCCGGCAGGAGAACACTGAAGCTTTCTTT | CASTRQENTEAFF
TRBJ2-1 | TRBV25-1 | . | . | TGTGCCAGCAGTCTTCTAGCGTCCAATGAGCAGTTCTTC | CASSLLASNEQFF
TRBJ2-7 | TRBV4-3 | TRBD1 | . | TGCGCCAGCAGCCACCCCGGACAGGATGGGAGCTCCTACGAGCAGTACTTC | CASSHPGQDGSSYEQYF
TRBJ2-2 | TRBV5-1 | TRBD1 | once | TGCGCCAGCAGCTTCATACCTGGGACAGGGAACTCCGGGGAGCTGTTTTTT | CASSFIPGTGNSGELFF
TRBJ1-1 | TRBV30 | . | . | TGTGCCTTGTCACGGCGGGACACTGAAGCTTTCTTT | CALSRRDTEAFF
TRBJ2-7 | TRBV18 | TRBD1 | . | TGTGCCAGCTCACCACAGCCAGGGGGTCACTACGAGCAGTACTTC | CASSPQPGGHYEQYF
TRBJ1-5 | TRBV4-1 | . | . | TGCGCCAGCAGCCAAGAACAGGGATTTAGCAATCAGCCCCAGCATTTT | CASSQEQGFSNQPQHF
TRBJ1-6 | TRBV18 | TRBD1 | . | TGTGCCAGCTCACAGTCAGGGGGCGGGTCACCCCTCCACTTT | CASSQSGGGSPLHF
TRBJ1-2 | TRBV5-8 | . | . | TGTGCCAGCAGCCGGGGGGGCGCCGGCTATGGCTACACCTTC | CASSRGGAGYGYTF
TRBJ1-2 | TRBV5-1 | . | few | TGCGCCAGCAGCTTGGTGACGGGGGGCGCGGGTGGCTACACCTTC | CASSLVTGGAGGYTF
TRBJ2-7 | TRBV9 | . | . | TGTGCCAGCAGCGTTGAGGGCTACGAGCAGTACTTC | CASSVEGYEQYF
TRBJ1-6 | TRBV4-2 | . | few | TGTGCCAGCAGCCAAGTCGGCGGGGGTGTTAATAATTCACCCCTCCACTTT | CASSQVGGGVNNSPLHF
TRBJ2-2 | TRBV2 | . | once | TGTGCCAGCAGTGAGGGGCAGAACACCGGGGAGCTGTTTTTT | CASSEGQNTGELFF
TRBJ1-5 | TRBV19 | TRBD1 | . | TGTGCCAGTAGTAGGGGTCGACAGGGGAATCAGCCCCAGCATTTT | CASSRGRQGNQPQHF
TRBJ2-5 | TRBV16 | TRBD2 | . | TGTGCCAGCAGCCATCCGCTAGCGGGGCAGGAGACCCAGTACTTC | CASSHPLAGQETQYF
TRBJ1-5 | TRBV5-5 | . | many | TGTGCCAGCAGCTCACAGTGGTCCCAGCCCCAGCATTTT | CASSSQWSQPQHF
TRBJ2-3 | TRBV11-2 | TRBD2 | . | TGTGCCAGCAGCTTAGATCCAGGGACTAGCGTCTATACGCAGTATTTT | CASSLDPGTSVYTQYF
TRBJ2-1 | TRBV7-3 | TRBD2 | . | TGTGCCAGCAGCTTATTTAGCGGGACCTATACCAACAATGAGCAGTTCTTC | CASSLFSGTYTNNEQFF
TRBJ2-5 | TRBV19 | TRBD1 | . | TGTGCCAGTAGTTCTGGGACAGGGCGGGAGACCCAGTACTTC | CASSSGTGRETQYF
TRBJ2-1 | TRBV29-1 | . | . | TGCAGCGTTTCGCCGCAGTACAATGAGCAGTTCTTC | CSVSPQYNEQFF
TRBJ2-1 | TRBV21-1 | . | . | TGTGCCAGCACGCCGGGACAGGGACTAGCGGGACCCCAGTTCTTC | CASTPGQGLAGPQFF
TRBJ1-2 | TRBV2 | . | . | TGTGCCAGCGAACCGGGAGAAAGGGGTAATGGCTACACCTTC | CASEPGERGNGYTF
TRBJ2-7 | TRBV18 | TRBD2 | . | TGTGCCAGCTCACGAGGAAGCGGGGGCTTCACCTACGAGCAGTACTTC | CASSRGSGGFTYEQYF